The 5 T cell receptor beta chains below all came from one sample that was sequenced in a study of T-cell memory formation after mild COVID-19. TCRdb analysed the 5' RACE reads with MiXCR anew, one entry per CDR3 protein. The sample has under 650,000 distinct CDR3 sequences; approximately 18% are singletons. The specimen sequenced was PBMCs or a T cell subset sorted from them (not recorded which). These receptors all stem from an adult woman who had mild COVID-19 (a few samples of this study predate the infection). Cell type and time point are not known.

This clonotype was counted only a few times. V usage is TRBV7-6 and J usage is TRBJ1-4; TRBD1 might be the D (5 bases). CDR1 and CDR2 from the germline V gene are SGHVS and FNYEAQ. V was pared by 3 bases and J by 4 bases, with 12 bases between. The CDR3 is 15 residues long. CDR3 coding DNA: TGTGCCAGCAGCTTTTCAGGACAAGTTAATGAAAAACTGTTTTTT. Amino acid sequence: CASSFSGQVNEKLFF.

Written as DNA, the CDR3 is TGTGCCAGCACCCTACTAGCGGGGGGGCCTACGCAGTATTTT. Translating it yields CASTLLAGGPTQYF. The V gene is TRBV6-5, the J gene TRBJ2-3; 13 positions match TRBD2. Germline V gene lookup returns CDR1 MNHEY and CDR2 SVGAGI. The trim removed 7 bases at V and 8 bases at J, leaving 6 bases unmatched. CDR3 length equals 14 residues.

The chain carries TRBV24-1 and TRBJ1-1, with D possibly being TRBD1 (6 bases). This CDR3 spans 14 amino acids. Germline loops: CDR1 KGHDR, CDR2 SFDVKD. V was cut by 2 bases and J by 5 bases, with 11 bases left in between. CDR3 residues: CATSDSGAQTEAFF. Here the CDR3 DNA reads TGTGCCACCAGTGATTCAGGGGCGCAGACTGAAGCTTTCTTT.

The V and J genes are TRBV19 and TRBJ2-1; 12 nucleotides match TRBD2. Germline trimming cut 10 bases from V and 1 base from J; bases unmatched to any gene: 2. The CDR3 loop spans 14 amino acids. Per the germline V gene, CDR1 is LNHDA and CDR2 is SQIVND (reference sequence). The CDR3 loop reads CATTSGGSYNEQFF. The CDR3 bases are TGTGCCACCACTAGCGGGGGGTCCTACAATGAGCAGTTCTTC.

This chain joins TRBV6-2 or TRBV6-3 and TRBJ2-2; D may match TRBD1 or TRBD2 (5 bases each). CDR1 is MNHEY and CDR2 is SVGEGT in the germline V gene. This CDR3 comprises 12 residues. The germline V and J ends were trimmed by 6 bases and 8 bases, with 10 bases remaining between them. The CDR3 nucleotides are TGTGCCAGCAGCCGGGGACGTGGGGAGCTGTTTTTT. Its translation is CASSRGRGELFF.